This TCR beta chain appears in the sequencing data of a study of cytomegalovirus exposure and HLA in healthy donors. About the research overall: Clustering assigned 81% of the approximately 430 genotyped donors to the Caucasian-associated ancestry cluster.

The PCR contained 60 Vbeta and 13 Jbeta primers. Generated by immunoSEQ multiplex PCR, the TCRdb table keeps only in-frame clones and is missing some. The sample records about 69,000 clones, roughly three quarters being singletons. Healthy bone marrow donors formed the donor group. Regarding this clone: Its antigen remains unidentified.

The CDR3 consists of 16 residues. CDR1 is MGHRA and CDR2 is YSYEKL in the germline V gene. J gave up 3 bases and V 6 bases, and 9 bases lay outside the gene matches. Overall study findings and caveats: Under in vitro conditions, three CMV-associated chains were confirmed as specific for CMV antigens. Later analysis demonstrated an association between a missense DCLRE1C variant and TCR beta V- and J-gene trimming.

The source of this sequence is a young man in good health and CMV-seronegative. The sequenced material came from PBMCs. V usage is TRBV4-1 and J usage is TRBJ2-2; 8 bases are shared with TRBD1. The CDR3 protein is CASRSTRQGYTGELFF. The CDR3 DNA sequence: TGCGCCAGCAGATCTACCCGACAGGGGTACACCGGGGAGCTGTTTTTT.